These 26 T cell receptor beta chains were all obtained from the same sample, sequenced in a study of cytotoxic CD8 clonotypes in ibrutinib-treated CLL. Assay used: immunoSEQ multiplex PCR; TCRdb lists only in-frame clones, some missing. The table includes about 200,000 clones, 75% to 85% detected once. Sequenced material: PBMCs, taken after 12 months of ibrutinib treatment. All receptors derive from a human donor with chronic lymphocytic leukemia.

CDR3 in amino acids: CASSPGLIGETQPQHF. Written as DNA, the CDR3 is TGTGCCAGCTCACCCGGTTTAATAGGCGAGACTCAGCCCCAGCATTTT. This chain links TRBV18 with TRBJ1-5; D not certain. CDR1 is KGHSH, CDR2 LQKENI, per germline. This CDR3 region has 16 residues. Trimming cost V 3 bases and J 6 bases, with 18 bases left between them.

The V call is TRBV6-5, the J call TRBJ2-5, with TRBD1 as a possible D gene (6 bases). The CDR3 consists of 15 residues. V lost 6 bases and J lost 5, with 19 bases in between. Germline V CDR1 and CDR2: MNHEY, SVGAGI. The CDR3 DNA reads as TGTGCCAGCAGGAAACAGGGAACGAAGACCGAGACCCAGTACTTC. This sequence encodes CASRKQGTKTETQYF.

This clone has a handful of counts. The CDR3 sequence is CASSLAVQGLEAFF. In nucleotides, the CDR3 is TGTGCCAGCAGCTTAGCGGTACAGGGACTTGAAGCTTTCTTT. The V call is TRBV7-9, the J call TRBJ1-1, with a weak D call TRBD1 (6 bases). Per germline, CDR1 SEHNR and CDR2 FQNEAQ (reference sequence). This CDR3 is 14 amino acids long. The germline V and J ends were trimmed by 0 bases and 7 bases, with 12 bases remaining between them.

The chain combines TRBV4-1 with TRBJ2-5; possibly TRBD1 for D (7 bases). The CDR3 sequence is 17 residues long. With 4 bases removed from V and 2 bases from J, the gap between germline ends came to 20 bases. Germline CDR1 and CDR2: MGHRA and YSYEKL. In DNA form, the CDR3 reads TGCGCCAGCAGCCGGGGCGGGGCCAGGGGGTCGCAAGAGACCCAGTACTTC. Protein: CASSRGGARGSQETQYF.

The chain couples TRBV7-2 to TRBJ1-1; D remains ambiguous. This CDR3 is 13 amino acids long. Trimming took off 6 bases at V and 2 bases at J, with 10 bases between the two ends. Germline loops: CDR1 SGHTA, CDR2 FQGNSA. The CDR3 DNA sequence: TGTGCCAGCAGGTCCCCGGGAAACACTGAAGCTTTCTTT. Protein product: CASRSPGNTEAFF.

This chain uses TRBV11-2 with TRBJ2-1, with D perhaps TRBD2 (6 bases). Per germline, CDR1 SGHAT and CDR2 FQNNGV. This CDR3 is 14 amino acids long. V was trimmed by 1 base and J by 15 bases, leaving 19 bases between them. The CDR3 protein is CASSLGRGTPTRFF. The CDR3 DNA is TGTGCCAGCAGCTTAGGTAGAGGGACTCCTACGCGGTTCTTC.

The chain has TRBV18 and TRBJ2-1, with 12 positions matching TRBD2. Losses at the gene ends were 2 bases for V and 9 bases for J; bases not matched to a gene: 5. This CDR3 is 15 amino acids long. CDR1 is KGHSH, CDR2 LQKENI, per germline. This chain's CDR3 is CASSPSSGRAGEQFF. The CDR3 DNA follows: TGTGCCAGCTCACCATCTAGCGGGAGGGCCGGTGAGCAGTTCTTC.

V and J are TRBV27 and TRBJ2-2; the D gene could be TRBD1 or TRBD2 (5 bases each). V was cut by 0 bases and J by 2 bases, with 13 bases left in between. The CDR3 has 17 residues. The germline CDR1 and CDR2 sequences are MNHEY and SMNVEV (reference sequence). Written as DNA, the CDR3 is TGTGCCAGCAGTTTATCCCCCGGGACCCCAAACACCGGGGAGCTGTTTTTT. This codes for CASSLSPGTPNTGELFF.

V gene TRBV11-2 combines with J gene TRBJ1-5; 12 bases match TRBD1. The CDR3 contains 18 residues. The V gene's germline CDR1 is SGHAT and CDR2 FQNNGV. V dropped 0 bases and J dropped 5; count of bases not matched to a gene: 8. CDR3 amino acids: CASSLDLTGTGGDQPQHF. The CDR3 DNA reads TGTGCCAGCAGCTTAGACCTTACCGGGACAGGGGGCGATCAGCCCCAGCATTTT.

J is TRBJ2-1 and V is TRBV6-1; TRBD1 matches at 10 bases. Trimming cost V 6 bases and J 7 bases; bases outside gene matches: 6. CDR3 size: 14 residues. CDR1 is MNHNS and CDR2 is SASEGT in the germline V gene. The DNA for the CDR3 is TGTGCCAGCAGGAGGGACAGGGGATTAAATGAGCAGTTCTTC. This encodes CASRRDRGLNEQFF.

The CDR3 reads CASSLGDRASYEQYF. CDR3 coding DNA: TGCGCCAGCAGCTTGGGGGACAGGGCCTCCTACGAGCAGTACTTC. The chain has TRBV5-1 and TRBJ2-7, with TRBD1 matching over 9 bases. The CDR3 runs 15 residues. The germline V gene has CDR1 SGHRS and CDR2 YFSETQ. J lost 0 bases, V lost 0 bases, and 1 base had no gene match.

The DNA of the CDR3 is TGTGCCAGCAGCCTTCTAATTCCGACCGAAACCTCTGGAAACACCATATATTTT. It encodes CASSLLIPTETSGNTIYF. This chain links TRBV27 with TRBJ1-3; D not certain. V was pared by 6 bases and J by 0 bases, with 21 bases between. Germline CDR1 and CDR2: MNHEY and SMNVEV (reference sequence). This CDR3 is 18 amino acids long.

The V and J genes are TRBV4-1 and TRBJ1-2; 7 bases align to TRBD1. The CDR3 consists of 15 residues. The V and J ends lost 0 bases and 6 bases, in that order; junction bases with no gene match: 7. Germline values: CDR1 MGHRA, CDR2 YSYEKL. In DNA, the CDR3 is TGCGCCAGCAGCCAAGATCCAGGGGGAGTGGATGGCTACACCTTC. It translates to CASSQDPGGVDGYTF.

The rearrangement uses TRBV5-6 and TRBJ1-6; a possible D gene is TRBD1 (6 bases). Deletions cut 4 bases from V and 7 bases from J, with 12 bases between. CDR1 is SGHDT, CDR2 YYEEEE, per germline. CDR3 length: 14 residues. The CDR3 DNA is TGTGCCAGCAGCCCGGACAGAGTCAATTCACCCCTCCACTTT. It specifies CASSPDRVNSPLHF.

V and J are TRBV6-1 and TRBJ2-4; D is possibly TRBD1 or TRBD2 (5 bases each). Per the germline V gene, CDR1 is MNHNS and CDR2 is SASEGT. The CDR3 sequence is 15 residues long. V was clipped by 0 bases and J by 2 bases, with 8 bases between them. CDR3 DNA: TGTGCCAGCAGTGAAGCTGGGGGAACCAAAAACATTCAGTACTTC. Amino acids: CASSEAGGTKNIQYF.

The chain is built from TRBV25-1 and TRBJ1-2; TRBD1 aligns across 9 bases. The germline CDR1 and CDR2 sequences are MGHDK and SYGVNS. The CDR3 runs 14 residues. Trimming removed 8 bases from V and 7 bases from J; junction bases left unmatched: 11. The DNA for the CDR3 is TGTGCCAGCGAATCAACAGGGGGCGCGTTTGGCTACACCTTC. Amino acid sequence: CASESTGGAFGYTF.

The V call is TRBV5-4, the J call TRBJ2-1; D is perhaps TRBD1 (5 bases). V lost 7 bases and J lost 8, with 13 bases in between. The CDR3 extends over 12 amino acids. Germline values: CDR1 SGHNT, CDR2 YYREEE (reference sequence). The CDR3 protein is CASSTRVDEQFF. The CDR3 region has the DNA TGTGCCAGCTCGACCAGGGTCGATGAGCAGTTCTTC.

This chain joins TRBV6-5 and TRBJ2-5; TRBD1 might be the D (6 bases). This CDR3 contains 13 residues. Germline lookup yields CDR1 MNHEY and CDR2 SVGAGI. Trimming took 8 bases from V and 0 from J, leaving 10 bases between them. CDR3 nucleotide sequence: TGTGCCAGCTGGACAGATTACCAAGAGACCCAGTACTTC. It translates to CASWTDYQETQYF.

This clone appeared once. The chain combines TRBV6-5 with TRBJ2-7; the D is unclear. The CDR3 length is 15 residues. Germline CDR1 MNHEY, CDR2 SVGAGI. Trimming removed 0 bases from V and 2 bases from J, with 11 bases in between. The CDR3 DNA is TGTGCCAGCAGTTACTCACCGCACCAAGCCTACGAGCAGTACTTC. This translates into CASSYSPHQAYEQYF.

The chain recombines TRBV5-6 with TRBJ2-7; 12 nucleotides agree with TRBD2. Per the germline V gene, CDR1 is SGHDT and CDR2 is YYEEEE. With 4 bases clipped from V and 1 base from J, the junction kept 15 bases outside the gene matches. The CDR3 length is 19 residues. The CDR3 is CASSPEASGRAVMSYEQYF. The CDR3 DNA is TGTGCCAGCAGCCCTGAGGCTAGCGGGAGGGCCGTCATGTCCTACGAGCAGTACTTC.

V usage is TRBV7-9 and J usage is TRBJ2-2, with D unclear. Deletions cut 5 bases from V and 4 bases from J, with 17 bases between. This CDR3 has 16 amino acids. CDR1 and CDR2 from the germline V gene are SEHNR and FQNEAQ (reference sequence). As DNA, the CDR3 is TGTGCCAGCAGCCCCTCCTCATTGGCCCTCACCGGGGAGCTGTTTTTT. Amino acid sequence: CASSPSSLALTGELFF.

The chain recombines TRBV28 with TRBJ2-3; 10 bases line up with TRBD1. In germline, CDR1 is MDHEN, CDR2 SYDVKM. V was pared by 5 bases and J by 3 bases, with 5 bases of the junction left unmatched. The CDR3 sequence is 15 residues long. The CDR3 DNA sequence: TGTGCCAGCAGTGCCCCGGGACAGGGGACAGATACGCAGTATTTT. Protein product: CASSAPGQGTDTQYF.

This clone was detected a few times. The chain is built from TRBV5-6 and TRBJ2-5, with 9 bases aligning to TRBD1. From germline, CDR1 is SGHDT and CDR2 YYEEEE. V lost 3 bases, J lost 5 bases, and 11 bases stayed unmatched. The CDR3 is 16 amino acids. CDR3 DNA sequence: TGTGCCAGCAGCTCGACCCGGGACAGGGTCTACGAGACCCAGTACTTC. It translates to CASSSTRDRVYETQYF.

The count of this clone is one. The V and J genes are TRBV10-1 and TRBJ2-7; D not resolved. The CDR3 sequence is 13 residues long. Trimming removed 4 bases at V and 2 bases at J, with 9 bases between. Germline V CDR1 and CDR2: WNHNN, SYGVQD (reference sequence). The CDR3 spells CASSGLSTYEQYF. The CDR3 nucleotides read TGCGCCAGCAGTGGACTCAGTACCTACGAGCAGTACTTC.

The rearrangement joins TRBV6-5 to TRBJ2-6; D may be TRBD1 (5 bases). The CDR3 spans 16 residues. The germline gives CDR1 MNHEY, CDR2 SVGAGI. Trimming removed 4 bases at V and 0 bases at J, with 10 bases between. The CDR3 DNA is TGTGCCAGCAGTTCCCCAGGGTCCTCTGGGGCCAACGTCCTGACTTTC. Protein: CASSSPGSSGANVLTF.

CDR3 bases: TGTGCCAGCAGCTTAGTCCAGGGGCTGCAAGAGACCCAGTACTTC. Its protein is CASSLVQGLQETQYF. The chain carries TRBV11-2 and TRBJ2-5; D possibly corresponds to TRBD1 (6 bases). The CDR3 spans 15 residues. The germline gives CDR1 SGHAT, CDR2 FQNNGV. V shed 1 base and J shed 2 bases, with 11 bases lying between them.